These 19 T cell receptor beta chains originate from one sample sequenced in a study of low-dose radiotherapy and immunotherapy resistance in tumors. Primers used for first-strand cDNA, a TRAV- and TRBV-specific set, covered both alpha and beta chains. The TCRs were subjected to amplification over roughly 18 PCR cycles employing a constant-region primer in conjunction with a V-primer adapter. Using its own MiXCR run on the reads, TCRdb lists one record per CDR3 protein. The sample holds 35,000 to 50,000 distinct CDR3 sequences, 20% to 25% seen once. Time point defined: after trial treatment. Indicated treatment: LDRT plus nivolumab, ipilimumab, low-dose cyclophosphamide and aspirin (RACIN trial). Specimen: PBMCs, collected after low-dose radiotherapy plus immunotherapy. These receptors all come from a male donor with prostate cancer.

This clonotype came up many times. The chain combines TRBV28 with TRBJ1-1, with D possibly being TRBD1 (6 bases). Germline V lookup: CDR1 MDHEN, CDR2 SYDVKM. The CDR3 has 14 residues. Trimming took off 2 bases at V and 5 bases at J, with 12 bases between the two ends. CDR3 amino acids: CASSLRGGRTEAFF. The CDR3 DNA reads TGTGCCAGCAGTTTAAGGGGGGGTCGAACTGAAGCTTTCTTT.

This clonotype was seen at least ten times. The CDR3 DNA sequence: TGCGCCAGCAGCTTCCGCTATGACACCGGGGAGCTGTTTTTT. Translated: CASSFRYDTGELFF. The chain recombines TRBV5-1 with TRBJ2-2; D remains ambiguous. Trimming pared 2 bases from V and 3 bases from J, leaving 8 bases between. Germline V gene sequence: CDR1 SGHRS, CDR2 YFSETQ. This CDR3 has 14 residues.

This clonotype was observed a few times. This chain joins TRBV28 and TRBJ1-1; 10 positions match TRBD1. V was pared by 5 bases and J by 5 bases, with 8 bases of the junction left unmatched. The CDR3 is 15 residues long. Germline V lookup: CDR1 MDHEN, CDR2 SYDVKM. The CDR3 region is CASSASGTGDTEAFF. CDR3 sequence (DNA): TGTGCCAGCAGTGCTTCCGGGACAGGGGATACTGAAGCTTTCTTT.

This clonotype was counted only a few times. A much bigger clone sits one base away, suggesting this may be a read error. J is TRBJ1-5 and V is TRBV15; D gene unclear. Germline V CDR1 and CDR2: LNHNV, YYDKDF (reference sequence). The CDR3 sequence is 14 residues long. V dropped 5 bases and J dropped 0 bases, with 8 bases sitting between them. The CDR3 sequence: CATSSSDSNQPQHF. The CDR3 nucleotides are TGTGCCACCAGCTCCAGTGATAGCAATCAGCCCCAGCATTTT.

This clonotype was picked up many times. The J gene is TRBJ2-5, the V gene TRBV20-1; TRBD2 aligns across 8 bases. CDR1 is DFQATT, CDR2 SNEGSKA, per germline (reference sequence). This CDR3 contains 12 residues. Unmatched junction bases numbered 3, after V lost 6 bases and J lost 3 bases. CDR3 DNA: TGCAGTGCCACACTAGCGGAAGAGACCCAGTACTTC. It yields the protein CSATLAEETQYF.

This clonotype was seen at least ten times. This chain connects TRBV7-9 to TRBJ1-5; D unclear. Germline V gene sequence: CDR1 SEHNR, CDR2 FQNEAQ (reference sequence). Trimming removed 3 bases from V and 0 bases from J, with 9 bases in between. This CDR3 has 15 residues. The CDR3 spells CASSFGHNSNQPQHF. CDR3 nucleotides: TGTGCCAGCAGCTTTGGCCACAATAGCAATCAGCCCCAGCATTTT.

This clonotype has ten or more counts. The chain carries TRBV12-3 or TRBV12-4 and TRBJ2-7; D possibly corresponds to TRBD1 (6 bases). The CDR3 sequence is 12 residues long. Trimming pared 5 bases from V and 4 bases from J, leaving 9 bases between. The CDR3 here is CASSIGQYEQYF. The CDR3 DNA reads as TGTGCCAGCAGTATAGGACAGTACGAGCAGTACTTC.

Many counts were recorded for this clonotype. The chain has TRBV7-2 and TRBJ2-7; 11 positions agree with TRBD2. This CDR3 comprises 17 residues. Germline CDR1 and CDR2: SGHTA and FQGNSA. J lost 2 bases, V lost 5 bases, and 11 bases had no gene match. CDR3 nucleotides: TGTGCCAGCAGCCCGGGTTCTAGCGGGAGGAGGGCCTACGAGCAGTACTTC. Translating gives CASSPGSSGRRAYEQYF.

This clonotype was observed at least ten times. The chain combines TRBV6-6 with TRBJ1-6; tentatively, D is TRBD1 (6 bases). With 2 bases removed from V and 13 bases from J, the gap between germline ends came to 24 bases. Germline V lookup: CDR1 MNHNY, CDR2 SVGAGI (reference sequence). The CDR3 runs to 17 residues. Written as DNA, the CDR3 is TGTGCCAGCAGTTACCCTACCGGGGGGGCGAGAATTGCGCCCCTCCACTTT. Protein: CASSYPTGGARIAPLHF.

This rearrangement joins TRBV4-2 to TRBJ2-3; 12 nucleotides line up with TRBD2. The CDR3 runs 17 residues. Per the germline V gene, CDR1 is LGHNA and CDR2 is YNFKEQ. The junction had 5 bases not matched to a gene; V was cut back by 4 bases and J by 0 bases. DNA for the CDR3: TGTGCCAGCAGCCGAGGACTAGCGGGGCAGAGCACAGATACGCAGTATTTT. Protein: CASSRGLAGQSTDTQYF.

This clonotype was counted at least ten times. The chain is built from TRBV30 and TRBJ2-7; 8 bases match TRBD1. The CDR3 is made up of 14 amino acids. Trimming at V came to 5 bases and at J to 3 bases, leaving 9 bases not matched to a gene. Per germline, CDR1 GTSNPN and CDR2 SVGIG (reference sequence). CDR3 DNA sequence: TGTGCCTGGGGGAGACAGGGGATACTCTACGAGCAGTACTTC. Amino acids: CAWGRQGILYEQYF.

About this clonotype itself: A far more abundant clone sits one base away, making this likely a read error. The CDR3 loop reads CASSPMRGARNEQYF. CDR3 DNA sequence: TGTGCCAGCAGCCCGATGCGGGGGGCCAGAAATGAGCAGTACTTC. The chain is built from TRBV12-3 or TRBV12-4 and TRBJ2-4, with 8 bases lining up with TRBD2. The CDR3 totals 15 residues. With V trimmed by 6 bases and J by 13 bases, 17 bases remained unmatched.

This clonotype was recorded at least ten times. The chain is built from TRBV20-1 and TRBJ1-5, with D perhaps matching TRBD1 (5 bases). This CDR3 has 12 residues. The germline CDR1 and CDR2 sequences are DFQATT and SNEGSKA (reference sequence). Trimming took off 4 bases at V and 5 bases at J, with 9 bases between the two ends. For the CDR3, the DNA is TGCAGTGCTAAGGTGGGGGATCAGCCCCAGCATTTT. Protein sequence: CSAKVGDQPQHF.

In this sample, this clonotype turned up many times. The chain uses TRBV19 and TRBJ2-2; D gene unclear. The ends were cut back, 3 bases at V and 1 base at J, with 6 bases in the middle. This CDR3 has 14 amino acids. The germline V gene has CDR1 LNHDA and CDR2 SQIVND (reference sequence). As DNA, the CDR3 is TGTGCCAGTAGTATGGGATTGAACACCGGGGAGCTGTTTTTT. This translates into CASSMGLNTGELFF.

This clonotype came up many times. The chain employs TRBV6-2 or TRBV6-3 and TRBJ1-5, with 10 bases lining up with TRBD1. Germline V gene sequence: CDR1 MNHEY, CDR2 SVGEGT. V lost 6 bases to trimming and J lost 0 bases; unmatched junction nucleotides: 5. The CDR3 loop spans 16 amino acids. CDR3 sequence: CASRAGTGDSNQPQHF. The CDR3 nucleotides read TGTGCCAGCAGGGCCGGGACAGGGGATAGCAATCAGCCCCAGCATTTT.

This clonotype appeared many times. The V gene is TRBV7-9, the J gene TRBJ2-7; D remains unclear. Trimming cost V 5 bases and J 4 bases, with 9 bases left between them. CDR1 SEHNR and CDR2 FQNEAQ come from the germline V gene (reference sequence). This CDR3 contains 12 residues. CDR3 loop: CASSPLPYEQYF. CDR3 DNA sequence: TGTGCCAGCAGCCCATTACCTTACGAGCAGTACTTC.

This clonotype was recorded at least ten times. This sequence joins TRBV29-1 and TRBJ2-7; a possible D gene is TRBD2 (5 bases). V lost 5 bases, J lost 1 base, and 9 bases lay in between. Germline V CDR1 and CDR2: SQVTM, ANQGSEA. This CDR3 comprises 12 residues. CDR3 nucleotide sequence: TGCAGCGTTCTCGGACTTTCCTACGAGCAGTACTTC. Translation: CSVLGLSYEQYF.

With regard to this clonotype: With only one base between it and a far larger clone, this is likely a read error. This chain links TRBV7-9 with TRBJ2-7; tentative D call: TRBD2 (6 bases). Germline values: CDR1 SEHNR, CDR2 FQNEAQ (reference sequence). Trimming stripped 5 bases from V and 7 bases from J, with 24 bases between. This CDR3 contains 16 residues. The CDR3 sequence is CASSPKVGLAYNEQYF. CDR3 sequence (DNA): TGTGCCAGCAGCCCCAAAGTGGGACTGGCATACAATGAGCAGTACTTC.

This clonotype was recorded many times. The DNA for the CDR3 is TGTGCCAGCAGCTCGGGACAGGGGGCACCCCTCCACTTT. Protein sequence: CASSSGQGAPLHF. The V and J genes are TRBV11-3 and TRBJ1-6; 11 bases match TRBD1. Germline values: CDR1 SGHNT, CDR2 YENEEA. J gave up 11 bases and V 4 bases, and 1 base lay outside the gene matches. CDR3 size: 13 residues.